The TCR beta chain under discussion was sequenced for a study of neoadjuvant anti-PD-1 for oral cavity cancer. This clone was recorded once. Its cognate antigen is unknown. Profiling relied on immunoSEQ multiplex PCR, and the TCRdb table lists in-frame clones only, not all of them. The data show some 6,900 clones, about four fifths seen once. PBMCs were not maintained or expanded in culture before analysis. Findings and caveats of the study: Higher pretreatment Treg/Th17 ratios tracked higher pretreatment blood clonality.

Germline loops: CDR1 SNHLY, CDR2 FYNNEI. V lost 6 bases to trimming and J lost 7 bases; unmatched junction nucleotides: 12. The CDR3 loop spans 16 amino acids. This material consisted of PBMCs, taken before nivolumab (anti-PD-1) treatment. The clonotype originates from a person between 40 and 79 years old with oral cavity squamous cell carcinoma. The chain employs TRBV2 and TRBJ2-1; 10 bases map to TRBD2. For the CDR3, the DNA is TGTGCCAGCAGGGATTTGAGCGGGGGGGGCCGAAATGAGCAGTTCTTC. Residues: CASRDLSGGGRNEQFF. The full variable domain, in which reference TRBV2 and TRBJ2-1 provide the parts outside the CDR3, is EPEVTQTPSHQVTQMGQEVILRCVPISNHLYFYWYRQILGQKVEFLVSFYNNEISEKSEIFDDQFSVERPDGSNFTLKIRSTKLEDSAMYFCASRDLSGGGRNEQFFGPGTRLTVL.